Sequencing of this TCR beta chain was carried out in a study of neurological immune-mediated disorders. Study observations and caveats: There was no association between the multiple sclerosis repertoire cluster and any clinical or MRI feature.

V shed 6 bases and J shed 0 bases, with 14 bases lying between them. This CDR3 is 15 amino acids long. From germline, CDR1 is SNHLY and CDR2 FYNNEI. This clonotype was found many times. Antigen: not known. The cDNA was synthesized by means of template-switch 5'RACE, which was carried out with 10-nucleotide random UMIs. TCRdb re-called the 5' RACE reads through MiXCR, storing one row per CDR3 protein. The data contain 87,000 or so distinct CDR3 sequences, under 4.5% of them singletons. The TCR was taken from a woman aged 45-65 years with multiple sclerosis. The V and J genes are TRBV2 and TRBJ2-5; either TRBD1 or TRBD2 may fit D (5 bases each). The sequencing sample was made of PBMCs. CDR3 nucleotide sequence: TGTGCCAGCAGGTCGGGACCGACGTACCAAGAGACCCAGTACTTC. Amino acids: CASRSGPTYQETQYF.